The T cell receptor beta chain described here comes from a study of CD8 T cells in Susac syndrome. CDR3 size: 16 residues. The trim removed 6 bases at V and 4 bases at J, leaving 11 bases unmatched. CDR1 is MDHEN and CDR2 is SYDVKM in the germline V gene. Reverse transcription of about 0.45 to 1 ug RNA was performed with random hexamers. Amplification of TCR beta CDR3 by immunoSEQ multiplex PCR spanned 54 Vbeta and 13 Jbeta. MiXCR, applied by TCRdb to the immunoSEQ multiplex PCR reads, yields one record per CDR3 protein. The table shows some 120,000 distinct CDR3 sequences, with about 95% occurring only once. The study used healthy donors as controls matched for age and sex.

The receptor was isolated from a human donor in good health. Source material: CD4+ T cells from PBMCs. This chain links TRBV28 with TRBJ2-3, with 9 bases aligning to TRBD2. Written as DNA, the CDR3 is TGTGCCAGCAGAAGACGCGGGGGGGCCAATTCAGATACGCAGTATTTT. It translates to CASRRRGGANSDTQYF.